This TCR beta chain was captured by sequencing in a study of identical twins. Findings and limits, study-wide: A partial confounding effect on zero-insertion analyses could come from invariant MAIT and iNKT cells. Abundant beta clonotypes from cord blood bore fewer insertions; memory repertoires lacked this pattern.

A single record per CDR3 protein comes from TCRdb applying MiXCR to the 5' RACE reads. Of under 250,000 distinct CDR3 sequences detected, 7% to 8.5% appear once; the ten largest clones hold 5% to 6%. Germline V gives CDR1 PRHDT, CDR2 FYEKMQ (reference sequence). The CDR3 is made up of 15 amino acids. Trimming cost V 5 bases and J 10 bases; bases outside gene matches: 8. About this clonotype itself: Its matching antigen is unknown.

The same specimen was also included in a second study, on yellow fever vaccine responses in identical twins.

This chain uses TRBV13 with TRBJ1-6, with 10 positions matching TRBD1. The sequenced sample consisted of CD8+ T cells sorted from blood. This receptor was identified in a woman aged 18-35 years in good health. The CDR3 DNA follows: TGTGCCAGCAGCCCCGGGGGACAGGGGATCTCACCCCTCCACTTT. Amino acids: CASSPGGQGISPLHF.